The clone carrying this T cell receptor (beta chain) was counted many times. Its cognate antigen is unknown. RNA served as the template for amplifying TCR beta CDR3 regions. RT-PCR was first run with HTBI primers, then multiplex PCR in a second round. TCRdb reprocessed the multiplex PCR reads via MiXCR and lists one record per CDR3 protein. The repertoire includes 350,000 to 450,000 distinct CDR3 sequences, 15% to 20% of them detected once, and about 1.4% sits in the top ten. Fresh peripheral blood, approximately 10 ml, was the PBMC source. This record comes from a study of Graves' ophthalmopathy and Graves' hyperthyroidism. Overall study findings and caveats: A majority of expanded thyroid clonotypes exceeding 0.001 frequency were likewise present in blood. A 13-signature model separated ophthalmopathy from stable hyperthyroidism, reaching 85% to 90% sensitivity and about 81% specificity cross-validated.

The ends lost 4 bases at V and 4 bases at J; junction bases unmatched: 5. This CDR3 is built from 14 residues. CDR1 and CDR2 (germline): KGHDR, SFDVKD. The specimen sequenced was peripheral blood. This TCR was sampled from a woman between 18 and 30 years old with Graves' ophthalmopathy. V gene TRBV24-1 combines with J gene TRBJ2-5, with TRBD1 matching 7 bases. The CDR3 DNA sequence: TGTGCCACCAGTGACCCAGGGGGTTCAGAGACCCAGTACTTC. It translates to CATSDPGGSETQYF.